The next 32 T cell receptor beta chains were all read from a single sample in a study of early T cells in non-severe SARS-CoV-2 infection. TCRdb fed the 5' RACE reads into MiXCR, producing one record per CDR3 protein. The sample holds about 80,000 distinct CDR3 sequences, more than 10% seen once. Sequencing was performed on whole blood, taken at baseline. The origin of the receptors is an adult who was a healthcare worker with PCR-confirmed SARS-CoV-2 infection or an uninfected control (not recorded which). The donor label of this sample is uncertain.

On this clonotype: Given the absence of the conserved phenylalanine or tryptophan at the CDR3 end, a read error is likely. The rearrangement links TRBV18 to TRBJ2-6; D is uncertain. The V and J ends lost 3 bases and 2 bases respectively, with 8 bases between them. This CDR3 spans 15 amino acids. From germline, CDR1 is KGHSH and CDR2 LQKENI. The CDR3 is CASSPGITGANVLTY. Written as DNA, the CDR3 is TGTGCCAGCTCACCGGGGATTACTGGGGCCAACGTCCTGACTTAC.

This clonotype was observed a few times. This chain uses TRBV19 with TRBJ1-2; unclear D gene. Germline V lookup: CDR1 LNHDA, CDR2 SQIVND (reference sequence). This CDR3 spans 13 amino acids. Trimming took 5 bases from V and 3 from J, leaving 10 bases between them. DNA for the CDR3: TGTGCCAGTAGTCCGAGGGTGGACTATGGCTACACCTTC. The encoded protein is CASSPRVDYGYTF.

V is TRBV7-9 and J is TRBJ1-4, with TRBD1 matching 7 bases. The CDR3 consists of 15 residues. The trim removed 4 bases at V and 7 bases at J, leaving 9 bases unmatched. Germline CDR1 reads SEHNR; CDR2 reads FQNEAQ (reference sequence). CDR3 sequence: CASSSRDRAPEKLFF. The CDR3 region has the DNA TGTGCCAGCAGCTCCCGTGACAGGGCACCTGAAAAACTGTTTTTT.

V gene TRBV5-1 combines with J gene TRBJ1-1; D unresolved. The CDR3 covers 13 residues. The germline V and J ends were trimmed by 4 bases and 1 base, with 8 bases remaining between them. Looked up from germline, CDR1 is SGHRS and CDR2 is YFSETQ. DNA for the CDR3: TGCGCCAGCAGCCGAGACAAGAACACTGAAGCTTTCTTT. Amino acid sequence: CASSRDKNTEAFF.

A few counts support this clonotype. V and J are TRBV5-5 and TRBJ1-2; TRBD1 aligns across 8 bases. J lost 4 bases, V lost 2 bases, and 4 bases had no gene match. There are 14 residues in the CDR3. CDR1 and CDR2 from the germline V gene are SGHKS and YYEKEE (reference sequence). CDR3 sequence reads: CASSFDRGIYGYTF. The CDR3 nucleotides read TGTGCCAGCAGCTTTGACAGGGGTATCTATGGCTACACCTTC.

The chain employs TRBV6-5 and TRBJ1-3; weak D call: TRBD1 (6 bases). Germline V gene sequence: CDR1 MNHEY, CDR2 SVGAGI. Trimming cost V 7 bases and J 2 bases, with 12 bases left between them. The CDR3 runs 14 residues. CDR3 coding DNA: TGTGCCAGCACCACGGGGGCGGCTGGAAACACCATATATTTT. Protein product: CASTTGAAGNTIYF.

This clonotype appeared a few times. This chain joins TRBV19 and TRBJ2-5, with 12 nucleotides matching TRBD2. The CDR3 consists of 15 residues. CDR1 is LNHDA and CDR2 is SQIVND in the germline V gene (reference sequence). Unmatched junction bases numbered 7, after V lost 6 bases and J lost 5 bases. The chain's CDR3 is CASRRLAGVRETQYF. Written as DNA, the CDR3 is TGTGCCAGTAGAAGACTAGCGGGGGTCAGGGAGACCCAGTACTTC.

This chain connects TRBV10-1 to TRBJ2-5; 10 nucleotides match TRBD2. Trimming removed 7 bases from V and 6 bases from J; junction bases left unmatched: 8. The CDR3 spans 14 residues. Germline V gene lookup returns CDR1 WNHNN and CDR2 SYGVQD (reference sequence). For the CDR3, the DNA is TGCGCCAGCAAAAGCGGGAGGGGAGTGAAGACCCAGTACTTC. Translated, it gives CASKSGRGVKTQYF.

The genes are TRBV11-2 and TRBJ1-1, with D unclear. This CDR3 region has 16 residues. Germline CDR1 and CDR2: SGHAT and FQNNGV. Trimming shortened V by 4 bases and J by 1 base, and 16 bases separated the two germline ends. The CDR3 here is CASSSSVRDRNTEAFF. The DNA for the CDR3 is TGTGCCAGCAGCTCATCTGTACGGGATAGGAACACTGAAGCTTTCTTT.

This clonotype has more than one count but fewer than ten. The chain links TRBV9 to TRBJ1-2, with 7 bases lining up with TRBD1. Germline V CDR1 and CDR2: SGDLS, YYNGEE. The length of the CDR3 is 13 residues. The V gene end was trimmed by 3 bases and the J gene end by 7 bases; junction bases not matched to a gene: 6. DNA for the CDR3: TGTGCCAGCAGCGACTGGACAGGTTCTGGCTACACCTTC. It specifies CASSDWTGSGYTF.

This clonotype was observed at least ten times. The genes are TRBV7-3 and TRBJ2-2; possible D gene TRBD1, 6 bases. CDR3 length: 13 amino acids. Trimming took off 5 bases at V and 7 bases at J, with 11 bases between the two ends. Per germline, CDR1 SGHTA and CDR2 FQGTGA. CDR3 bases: TGTGCCAGCAGCCTCAGGGGAGACGGGGAGCTGTTTTTT. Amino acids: CASSLRGDGELFF.

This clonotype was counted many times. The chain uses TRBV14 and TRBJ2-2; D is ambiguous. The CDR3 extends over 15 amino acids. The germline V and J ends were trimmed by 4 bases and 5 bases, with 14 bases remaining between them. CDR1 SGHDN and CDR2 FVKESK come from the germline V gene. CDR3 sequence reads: CASSPLGEETGELFF. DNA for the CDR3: TGTGCCAGCAGCCCTCTCGGCGAGGAGACCGGGGAGCTGTTTTTT. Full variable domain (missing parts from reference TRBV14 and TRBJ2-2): EAGVTQFPSHSVIEKGQTVTLRCDPISGHDNLYWYRRVMGKEIKFLLHFVKESKQDESGMPNNRFLAERTGGTYSTLKVQPAELEDSGVYFCASSPLGEETGELFFGEGSRLTVL.

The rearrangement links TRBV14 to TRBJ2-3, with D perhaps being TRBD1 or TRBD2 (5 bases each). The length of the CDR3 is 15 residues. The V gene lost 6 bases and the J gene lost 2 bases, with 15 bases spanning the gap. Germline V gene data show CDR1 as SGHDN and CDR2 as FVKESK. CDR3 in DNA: TGTGCCAGCAGTCGTCGGGGCTTCTACACAGATACGCAGTATTTT. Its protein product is CASSRRGFYTDTQYF. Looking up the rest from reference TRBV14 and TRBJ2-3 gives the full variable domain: EAGVTQFPSHSVIEKGQTVTLRCDPISGHDNLYWYRRVMGKEIKFLLHFVKESKQDESGMPNNRFLAERTGGTYSTLKVQPAELEDSGVYFCASSRRGFYTDTQYFGPGTRLTVL.

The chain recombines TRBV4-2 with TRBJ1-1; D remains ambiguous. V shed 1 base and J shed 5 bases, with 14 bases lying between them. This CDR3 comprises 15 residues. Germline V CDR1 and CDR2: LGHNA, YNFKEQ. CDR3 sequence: CASSQVKAGLTEAFF. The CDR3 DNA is TGTGCCAGCAGCCAAGTAAAGGCTGGTTTAACTGAAGCTTTCTTT.

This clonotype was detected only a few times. CDR3 DNA: TGTGCCACCACCACGGGCGTAGATACGCAGTATTTT. Protein sequence: CATTTGVDTQYF. The rearrangement joins TRBV15 to TRBJ2-3; D is undetermined. V dropped 7 bases and J dropped 5 bases, with 10 bases sitting between them. Germline loops: CDR1 LNHNV, CDR2 YYDKDF (reference sequence). The CDR3 length is 12 residues. Full variable domain (outside the CDR3, taken from reference TRBV15 and TRBJ2-3): DAMVIQNPRYQVTQFGKPVTLSCSQTLNHNVMYWYQQKSSQAPKLLFHYYDKDFNNEADTPDNFQSRRPNTSFCFLDIRSPGLGDTAMYLCATTTGVDTQYFGPGTRLTVL.

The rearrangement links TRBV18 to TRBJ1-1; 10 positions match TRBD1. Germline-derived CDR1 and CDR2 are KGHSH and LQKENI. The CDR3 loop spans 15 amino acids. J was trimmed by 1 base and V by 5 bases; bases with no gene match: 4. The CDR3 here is CASSSDRGTNTEAFF. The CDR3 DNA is TGTGCCAGCTCATCGGACAGGGGGACGAACACTGAAGCTTTCTTT.

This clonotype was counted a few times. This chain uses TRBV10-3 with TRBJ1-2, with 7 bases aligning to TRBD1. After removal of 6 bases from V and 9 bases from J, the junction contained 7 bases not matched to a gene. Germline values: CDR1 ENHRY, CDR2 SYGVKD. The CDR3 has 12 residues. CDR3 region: CAIRGTEISYTF. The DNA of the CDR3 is TGTGCCATCAGAGGGACAGAAATTAGCTACACCTTC.

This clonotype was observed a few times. The CDR3 sequence is CSASPSTGGNYGYTF. The DNA of the CDR3 is TGCAGTGCTAGCCCCTCGACAGGGGGAAACTATGGCTACACCTTC. The chain joins TRBV20-1 to TRBJ1-2, with 9 bases fitting TRBD1. V dropped 3 bases and J dropped 2; count of bases not matched to a gene: 7. There are 15 residues in the CDR3. CDR1 and CDR2 (germline): DFQATT, SNEGSKA (reference sequence).

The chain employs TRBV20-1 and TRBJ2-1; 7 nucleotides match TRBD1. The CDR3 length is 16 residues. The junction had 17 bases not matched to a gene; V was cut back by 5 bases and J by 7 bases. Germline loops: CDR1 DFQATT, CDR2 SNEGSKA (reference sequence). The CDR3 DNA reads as TGCAGTGCTCCCCATTTGACAGGGCGGGTCGGAAATGAGCAGTTCTTC. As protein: CSAPHLTGRVGNEQFF.

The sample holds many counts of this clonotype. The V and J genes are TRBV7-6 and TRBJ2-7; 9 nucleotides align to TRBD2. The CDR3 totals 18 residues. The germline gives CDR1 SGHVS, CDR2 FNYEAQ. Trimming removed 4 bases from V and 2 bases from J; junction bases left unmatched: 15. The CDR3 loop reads CASSSPPSLAGSPYEQYF. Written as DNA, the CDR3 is TGTGCCAGCAGCTCCCCTCCTTCGCTAGCGGGGTCCCCCTACGAGCAGTACTTC. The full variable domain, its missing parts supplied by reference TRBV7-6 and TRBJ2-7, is GAGVSQSPRYKVTKRGQDVALRCDPISGHVSLYWYRQALGQGPEFLTYFNYEAQQDKSGLPNDRFSAERPEGSISTLTIQRTEQRDSAMYRCASSSPPSLAGSPYEQYFGPGTRLTVT.

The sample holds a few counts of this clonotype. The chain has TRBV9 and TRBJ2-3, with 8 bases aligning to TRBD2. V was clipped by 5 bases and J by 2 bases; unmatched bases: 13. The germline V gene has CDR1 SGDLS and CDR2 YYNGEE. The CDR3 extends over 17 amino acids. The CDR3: CASRRTGLAENTDTQYF. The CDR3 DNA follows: TGTGCCAGCAGAAGGACTGGACTAGCTGAGAACACAGATACGCAGTATTTT.

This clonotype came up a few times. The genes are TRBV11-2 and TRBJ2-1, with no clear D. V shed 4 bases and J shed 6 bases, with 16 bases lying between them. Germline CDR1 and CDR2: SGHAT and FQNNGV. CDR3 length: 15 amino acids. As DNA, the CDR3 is TGTGCCAGCAGCTCCGGTACCTTAGGGCGCAATGAGCAGTTCTTC. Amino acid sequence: CASSSGTLGRNEQFF.

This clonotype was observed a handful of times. CDR3: CASSFNRDGSGANVLTF. CDR3 sequence (DNA): TGTGCCAGCAGCTTTAACAGGGATGGCTCTGGGGCCAACGTCCTGACTTTC. The chain carries TRBV7-9 and TRBJ2-6; tentatively, D is TRBD1 (6 bases). This CDR3 has 17 residues. V was shortened by 3 bases and J by 0 bases, with 12 bases between the two germline ends. Germline assignment: CDR1 SEHNR and CDR2 FQNEAQ (reference sequence).

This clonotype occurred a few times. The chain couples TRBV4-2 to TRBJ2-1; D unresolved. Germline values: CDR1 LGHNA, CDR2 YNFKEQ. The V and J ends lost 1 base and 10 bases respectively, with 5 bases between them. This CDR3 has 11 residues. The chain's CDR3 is CASSQGREQFF. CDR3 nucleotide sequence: TGTGCCAGCAGCCAAGGGCGCGAGCAGTTCTTC.

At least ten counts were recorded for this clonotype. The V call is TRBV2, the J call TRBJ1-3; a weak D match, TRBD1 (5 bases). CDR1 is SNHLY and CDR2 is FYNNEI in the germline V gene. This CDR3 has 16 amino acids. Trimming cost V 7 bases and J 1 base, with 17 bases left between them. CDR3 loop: CASTSGGRISGNTIYF. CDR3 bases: TGTGCCAGCACCTCCGGGGGTCGCATATCTGGAAACACCATATATTTT. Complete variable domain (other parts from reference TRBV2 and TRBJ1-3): EPEVTQTPSHQVTQMGQEVILRCVPISNHLYFYWYRQILGQKVEFLVSFYNNEISEKSEIFDDQFSVERPDGSNFTLKIRSTKLEDSAMYFCASTSGGRISGNTIYFGEGSWLTVV.

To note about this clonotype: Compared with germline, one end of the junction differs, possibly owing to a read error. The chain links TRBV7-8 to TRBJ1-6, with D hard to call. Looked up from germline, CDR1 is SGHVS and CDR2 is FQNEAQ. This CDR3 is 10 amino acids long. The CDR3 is CASSFRSLYF. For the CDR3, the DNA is TGTGCCAGCAGCTTCCGATCCCTCTACTTT.

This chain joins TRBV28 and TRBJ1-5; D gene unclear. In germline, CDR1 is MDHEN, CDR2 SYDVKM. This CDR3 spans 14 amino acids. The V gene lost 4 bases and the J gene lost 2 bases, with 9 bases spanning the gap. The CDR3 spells CASSYPLGNQPQHF. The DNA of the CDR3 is TGTGCCAGCAGTTACCCGCTGGGCAATCAGCCCCAGCATTTT. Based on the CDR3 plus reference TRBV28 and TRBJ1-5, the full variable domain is DVKVTQSSRYLVKRTGEKVFLECVQDMDHENMFWYRQDPGLGLRLIYFSYDVKMKEKGDIPEGYSVSREKKERFSLILESASTNQTSMYLCASSYPLGNQPQHFGDGTRLSIL.

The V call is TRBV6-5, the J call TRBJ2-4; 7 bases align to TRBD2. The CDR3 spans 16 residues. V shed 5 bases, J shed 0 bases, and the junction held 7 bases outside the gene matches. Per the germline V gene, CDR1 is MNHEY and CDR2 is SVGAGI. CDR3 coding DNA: TGTGCCAGCAGTAAGGGCAGGGAGGGAGCCAAAAACATTCAGTACTTC. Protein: CASSKGREGAKNIQYF.

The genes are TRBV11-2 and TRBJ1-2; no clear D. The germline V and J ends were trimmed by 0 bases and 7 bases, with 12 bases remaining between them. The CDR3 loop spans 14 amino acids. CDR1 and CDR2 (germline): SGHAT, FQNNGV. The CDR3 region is CASSLDSPRRGYTF. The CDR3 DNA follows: TGTGCCAGCAGCTTAGATTCGCCGCGGCGTGGCTACACCTTC.

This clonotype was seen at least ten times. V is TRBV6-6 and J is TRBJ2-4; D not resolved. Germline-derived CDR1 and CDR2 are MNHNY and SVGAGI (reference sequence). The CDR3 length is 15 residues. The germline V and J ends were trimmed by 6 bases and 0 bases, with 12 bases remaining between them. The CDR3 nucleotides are TGTGCCAGCAGCCTAGAAATCCGAGCCAAAAACATTCAGTACTTC. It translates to CASSLEIRAKNIQYF.

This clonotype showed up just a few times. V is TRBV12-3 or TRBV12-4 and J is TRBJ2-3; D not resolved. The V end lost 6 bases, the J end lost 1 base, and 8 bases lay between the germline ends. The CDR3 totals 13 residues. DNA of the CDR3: TGTGCCAGCAGCCAGACTCGCACAGATACGCAGTATTTT. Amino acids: CASSQTRTDTQYF.

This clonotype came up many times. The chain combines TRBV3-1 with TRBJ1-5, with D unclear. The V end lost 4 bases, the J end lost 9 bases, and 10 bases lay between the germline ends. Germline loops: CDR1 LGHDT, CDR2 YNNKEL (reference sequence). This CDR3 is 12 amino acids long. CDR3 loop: CASSPKFGPQHF. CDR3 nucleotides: TGTGCCAGCAGCCCAAAGTTCGGGCCCCAGCATTTT.